The subject of this entry is one T cell receptor (beta chain). Antigen: not known. This CDR3 spans 16 amino acids. From germline, CDR1 is MNHNS and CDR2 SASEGT. V lost 2 bases, J lost 8 bases, and 11 bases stayed unmatched. The primer mix had 60 Vbeta and 13 Jbeta primers. The repertoire was sequenced with immunoSEQ multiplex PCR; TCRdb's copy has only in-frame clones and lacks some. The repertoire includes roughly 190,000 clones, over 60% of them detected once, and roughly 1.1% sits in the top ten. The record originates from a study of cytomegalovirus exposure and HLA in healthy donors. Study-level information: Earlier sequencing of 200 million or so T cells yielded 90 million to 140 million unique TCR beta sequences.

Regarding the study as a whole: In vitro confirmation showed three CMV-associated chains to be CMV antigen specific. About 150 TCR beta chains were listed as cytomegalovirus-associated. TCR beta V segments were, for the most part, productive about 87% or about 30% of the time in an earlier analysis.

Material: PBMCs. The TCR originated in a woman between 35 and 50 years old in good health and CMV-seronegative. The rearrangement links TRBV6-1 to TRBJ1-2; 10 bases agree with TRBD1. The CDR3 bases are TGTGCCAGCAGTGAAAGTGGGGACAGGGGTTTAAGGGGCTACACCTTC. Encoded protein: CASSESGDRGLRGYTF.